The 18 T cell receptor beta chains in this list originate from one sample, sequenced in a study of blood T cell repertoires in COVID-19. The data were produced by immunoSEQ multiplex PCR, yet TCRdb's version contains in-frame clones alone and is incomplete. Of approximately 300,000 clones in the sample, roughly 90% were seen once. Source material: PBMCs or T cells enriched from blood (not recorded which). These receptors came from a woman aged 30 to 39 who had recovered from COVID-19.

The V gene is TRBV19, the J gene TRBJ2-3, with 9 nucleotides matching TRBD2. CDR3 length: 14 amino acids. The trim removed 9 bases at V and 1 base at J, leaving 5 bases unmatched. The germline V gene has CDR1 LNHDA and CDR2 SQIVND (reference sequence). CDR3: CASTGGGGTDTQYF. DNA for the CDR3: TGTGCCAGCACAGGCGGGGGGGGCACAGATACGCAGTATTTT.

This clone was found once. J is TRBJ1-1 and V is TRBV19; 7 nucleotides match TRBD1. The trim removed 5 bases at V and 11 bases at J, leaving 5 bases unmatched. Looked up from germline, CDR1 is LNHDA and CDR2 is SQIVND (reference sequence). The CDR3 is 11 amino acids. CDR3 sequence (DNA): TGTGCCAGTAGTGCGGGGACAGAGGCTTTCTTT. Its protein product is CASSAGTEAFF.

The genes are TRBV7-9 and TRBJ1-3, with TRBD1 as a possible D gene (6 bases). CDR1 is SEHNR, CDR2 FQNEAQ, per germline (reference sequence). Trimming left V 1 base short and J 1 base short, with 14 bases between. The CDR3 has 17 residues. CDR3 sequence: CASSLDVRGKSGNTIYF. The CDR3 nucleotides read TGTGCCAGCAGCTTAGACGTCAGGGGTAAATCTGGAAACACCATATATTTT.

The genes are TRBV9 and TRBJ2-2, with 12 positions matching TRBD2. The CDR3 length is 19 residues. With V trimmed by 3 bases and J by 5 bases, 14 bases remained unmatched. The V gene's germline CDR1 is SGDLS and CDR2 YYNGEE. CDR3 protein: CASSESTSGGGGHTGELFF. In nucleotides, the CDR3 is TGTGCCAGCAGCGAATCGACTAGCGGGGGAGGTGGTCATACCGGGGAGCTGTTTTTT.

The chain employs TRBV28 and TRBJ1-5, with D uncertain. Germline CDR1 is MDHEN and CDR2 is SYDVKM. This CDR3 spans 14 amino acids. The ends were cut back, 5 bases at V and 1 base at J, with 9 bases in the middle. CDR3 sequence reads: CASSIPLSNQPQHF. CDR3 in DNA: TGTGCCAGCAGTATACCCCTAAGCAATCAGCCCCAGCATTTT.

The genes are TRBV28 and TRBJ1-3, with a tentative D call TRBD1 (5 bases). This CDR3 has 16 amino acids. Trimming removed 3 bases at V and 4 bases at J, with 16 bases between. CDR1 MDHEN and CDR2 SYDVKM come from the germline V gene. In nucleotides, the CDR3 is TGTGCCAGCAGTTTCCCTGTCAGGGAGGCCGGAAACACCATATATTTT. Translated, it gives CASSFPVREAGNTIYF.

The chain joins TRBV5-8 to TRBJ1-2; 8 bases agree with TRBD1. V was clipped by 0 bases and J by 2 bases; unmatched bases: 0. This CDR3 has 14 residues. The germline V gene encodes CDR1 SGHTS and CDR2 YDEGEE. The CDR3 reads CASSLGQGNYGYTF. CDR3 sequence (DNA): TGTGCCAGCAGCTTGGGACAGGGGAACTATGGCTACACCTTC.

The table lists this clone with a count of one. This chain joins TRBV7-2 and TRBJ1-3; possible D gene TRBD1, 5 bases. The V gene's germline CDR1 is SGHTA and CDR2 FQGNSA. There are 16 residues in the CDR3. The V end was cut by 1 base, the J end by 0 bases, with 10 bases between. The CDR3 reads CASSLDGAYSGNTIYF. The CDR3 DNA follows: TGTGCCAGCAGCTTAGATGGGGCCTACTCTGGAAACACCATATATTTT.

CDR3 in amino acids: CASSFGTGVNTEAFF. The CDR3 DNA follows: TGTGCCAGCAGCTTTGGGACAGGGGTGAACACTGAAGCTTTCTTT. The V and J genes are TRBV13 and TRBJ1-1, with 10 positions matching TRBD1. Germline lookup yields CDR1 PRHDT and CDR2 FYEKMQ (reference sequence). The CDR3 is 15 residues long. The V and J ends lost 3 bases and 0 bases, in that order; junction bases with no gene match: 1.

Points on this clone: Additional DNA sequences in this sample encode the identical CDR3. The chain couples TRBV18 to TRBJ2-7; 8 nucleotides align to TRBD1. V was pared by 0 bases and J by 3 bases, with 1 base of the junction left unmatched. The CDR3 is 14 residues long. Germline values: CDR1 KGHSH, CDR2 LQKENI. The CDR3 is CASSPPGTGYEQYF. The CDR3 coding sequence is TGTGCCAGCTCACCACCCGGGACAGGCTACGAGCAGTACTTC.

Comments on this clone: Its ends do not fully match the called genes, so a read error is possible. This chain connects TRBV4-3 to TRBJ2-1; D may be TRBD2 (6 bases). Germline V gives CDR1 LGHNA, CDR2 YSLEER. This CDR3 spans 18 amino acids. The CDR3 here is CARSRLVGSGRSYNEQFF. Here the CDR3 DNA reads TGCGCCCGCAGCCGGCTCGTGGGTAGCGGCCGGTCCTACAATGAGCAGTTCTTC.

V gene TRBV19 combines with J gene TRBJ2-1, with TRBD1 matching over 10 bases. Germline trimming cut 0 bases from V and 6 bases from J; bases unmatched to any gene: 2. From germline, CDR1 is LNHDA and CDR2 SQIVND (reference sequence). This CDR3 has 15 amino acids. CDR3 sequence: CASSIEGQGGNEQFF. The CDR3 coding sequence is TGTGCCAGTAGTATAGAAGGACAGGGGGGCAATGAGCAGTTCTTC.

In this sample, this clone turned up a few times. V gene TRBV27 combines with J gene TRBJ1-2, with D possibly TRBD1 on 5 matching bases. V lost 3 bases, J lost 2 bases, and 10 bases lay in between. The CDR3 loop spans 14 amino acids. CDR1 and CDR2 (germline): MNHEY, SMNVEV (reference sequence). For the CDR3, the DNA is TGTGCCAGCAGTTTCGGGCGGGGCAACTATGGCTACACCTTC. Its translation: CASSFGRGNYGYTF.

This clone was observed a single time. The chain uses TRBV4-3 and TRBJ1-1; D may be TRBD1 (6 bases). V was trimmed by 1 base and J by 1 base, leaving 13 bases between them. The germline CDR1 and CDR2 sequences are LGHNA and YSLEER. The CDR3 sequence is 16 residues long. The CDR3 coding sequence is TGCGCCAGCAGCCAAGGGACCGACAGGAAGAACACTGAAGCTTTCTTT. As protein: CASSQGTDRKNTEAFF.

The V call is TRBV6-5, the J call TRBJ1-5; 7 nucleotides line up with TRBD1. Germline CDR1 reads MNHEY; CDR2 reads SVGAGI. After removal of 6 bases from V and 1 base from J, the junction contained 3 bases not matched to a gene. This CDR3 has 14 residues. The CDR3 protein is CASRATGSNQPQHF. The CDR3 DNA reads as TGTGCCAGCAGAGCGACAGGGAGCAATCAGCCCCAGCATTTT.

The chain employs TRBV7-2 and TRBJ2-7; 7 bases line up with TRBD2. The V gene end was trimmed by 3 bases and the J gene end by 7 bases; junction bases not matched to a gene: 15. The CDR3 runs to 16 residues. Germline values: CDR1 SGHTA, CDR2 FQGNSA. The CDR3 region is CASSFRDAPPGGEQYF. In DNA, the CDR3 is TGTGCCAGCAGCTTCCGGGACGCACCGCCGGGGGGAGAGCAGTACTTC.

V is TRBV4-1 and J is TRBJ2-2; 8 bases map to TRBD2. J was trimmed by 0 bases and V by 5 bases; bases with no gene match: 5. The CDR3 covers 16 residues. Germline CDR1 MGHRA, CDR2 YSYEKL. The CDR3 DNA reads TGCGCCAGCAGCTCCCTAGCGGGCGCGAACACCGGGGAGCTGTTTTTT. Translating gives CASSSLAGANTGELFF.

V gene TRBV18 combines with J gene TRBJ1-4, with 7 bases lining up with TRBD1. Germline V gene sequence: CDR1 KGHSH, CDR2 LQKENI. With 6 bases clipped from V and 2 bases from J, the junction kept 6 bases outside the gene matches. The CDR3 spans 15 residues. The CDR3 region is CASSDRVGTNEKLFF. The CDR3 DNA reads TGTGCCAGCTCTGACAGGGTTGGCACTAATGAAAAACTGTTTTTT.